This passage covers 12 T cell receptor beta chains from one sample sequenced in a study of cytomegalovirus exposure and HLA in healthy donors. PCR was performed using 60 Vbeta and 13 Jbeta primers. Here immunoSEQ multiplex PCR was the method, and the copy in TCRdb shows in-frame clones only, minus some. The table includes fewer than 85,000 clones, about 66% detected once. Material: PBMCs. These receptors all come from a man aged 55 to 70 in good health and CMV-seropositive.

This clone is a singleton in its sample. The CDR3 spells CASSSGVHQPQHF. The DNA of the CDR3 is TGTGCCAGCAGTTCCGGGGTTCATCAGCCCCAGCATTTT. V usage is TRBV27 and J usage is TRBJ1-5, with no clear D. Germline V gene data show CDR1 as MNHEY and CDR2 as SMNVEV (reference sequence). The CDR3 totals 13 residues. V was pared by 4 bases and J by 5 bases, with 9 bases between.

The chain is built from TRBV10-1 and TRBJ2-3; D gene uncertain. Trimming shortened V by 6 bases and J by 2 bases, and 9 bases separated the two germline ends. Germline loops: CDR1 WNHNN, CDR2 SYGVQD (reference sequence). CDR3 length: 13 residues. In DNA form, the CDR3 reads TGCGCCAGCAGGGGTAGCTCCACAGATACGCAGTATTTT. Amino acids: CASRGSSTDTQYF.

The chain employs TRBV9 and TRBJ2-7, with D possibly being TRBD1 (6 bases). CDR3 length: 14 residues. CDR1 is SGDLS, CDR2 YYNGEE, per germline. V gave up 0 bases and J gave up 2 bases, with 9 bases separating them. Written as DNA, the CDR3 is TGTGCCAGCAGCGTAGAACACAGGGCCTACGAGCAGTACTTC. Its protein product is CASSVEHRAYEQYF.

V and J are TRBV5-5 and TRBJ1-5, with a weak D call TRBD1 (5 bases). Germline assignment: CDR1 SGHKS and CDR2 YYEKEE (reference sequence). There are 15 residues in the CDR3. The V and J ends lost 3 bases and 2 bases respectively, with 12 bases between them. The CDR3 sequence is CASSSGDGGNQPQHF. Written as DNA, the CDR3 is TGTGCCAGCAGCTCGGGGGACGGAGGCAATCAGCCCCAGCATTTT.

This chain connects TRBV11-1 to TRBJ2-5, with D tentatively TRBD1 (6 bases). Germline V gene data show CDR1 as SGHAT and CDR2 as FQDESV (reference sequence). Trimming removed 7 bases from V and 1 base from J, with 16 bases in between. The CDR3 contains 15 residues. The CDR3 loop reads CASTLGSTGQETQYF. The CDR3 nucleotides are TGTGCCAGCACCTTGGGCTCGACAGGCCAAGAGACCCAGTACTTC.

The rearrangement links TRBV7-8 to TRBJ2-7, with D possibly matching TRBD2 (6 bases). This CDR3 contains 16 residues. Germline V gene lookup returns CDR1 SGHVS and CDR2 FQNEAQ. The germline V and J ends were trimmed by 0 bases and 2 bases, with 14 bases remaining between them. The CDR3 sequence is CASSLAGFSGTYEQYF. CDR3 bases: TGTGCCAGCAGCTTAGCTGGCTTTAGCGGAACCTACGAGCAGTACTTC.

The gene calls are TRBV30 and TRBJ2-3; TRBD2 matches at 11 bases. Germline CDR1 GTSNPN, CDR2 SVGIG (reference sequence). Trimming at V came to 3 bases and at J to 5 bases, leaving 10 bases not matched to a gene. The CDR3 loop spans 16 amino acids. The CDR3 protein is CAWSYGSGRVGDTQYF. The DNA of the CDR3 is TGTGCCTGGAGCTACGGTAGCGGGAGGGTGGGAGATACGCAGTATTTT.

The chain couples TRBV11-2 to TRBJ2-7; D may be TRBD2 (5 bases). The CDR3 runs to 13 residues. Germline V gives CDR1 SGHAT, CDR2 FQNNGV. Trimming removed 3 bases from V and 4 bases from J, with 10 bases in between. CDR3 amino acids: CASSLGRTYEQYF. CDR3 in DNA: TGTGCCAGCAGCTTGGGCAGGACTTACGAGCAGTACTTC.

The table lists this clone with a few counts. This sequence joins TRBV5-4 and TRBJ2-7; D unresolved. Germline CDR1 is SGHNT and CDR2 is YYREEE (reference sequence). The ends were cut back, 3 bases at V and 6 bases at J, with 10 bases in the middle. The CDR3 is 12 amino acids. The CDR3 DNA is TGTGCCAGCAGCTACGGGTCGTCCGAGCAGTACTTC. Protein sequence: CASSYGSSEQYF.

The CDR3 DNA reads TGTGCCAGCAGTTACTCGAGGGGGCGGGGGGAAGAGACCCAGTACTTC. Translated, it gives CASSYSRGRGEETQYF. The V gene is TRBV6-6, the J gene TRBJ2-5; D perhaps matches TRBD2 (8 bases). The ends were cut back, 0 bases at V and 3 bases at J, with 14 bases in the middle. This CDR3 comprises 16 residues. From germline, CDR1 is MNHNY and CDR2 SVGAGI (reference sequence).

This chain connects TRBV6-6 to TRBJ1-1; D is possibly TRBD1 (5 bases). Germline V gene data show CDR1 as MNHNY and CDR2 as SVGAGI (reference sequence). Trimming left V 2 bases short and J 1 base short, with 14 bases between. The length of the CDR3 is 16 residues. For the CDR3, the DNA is TGTGCCAGCAGTTACGGCGGGGTGGGGGAGAACACTGAAGCTTTCTTT. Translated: CASSYGGVGENTEAFF.

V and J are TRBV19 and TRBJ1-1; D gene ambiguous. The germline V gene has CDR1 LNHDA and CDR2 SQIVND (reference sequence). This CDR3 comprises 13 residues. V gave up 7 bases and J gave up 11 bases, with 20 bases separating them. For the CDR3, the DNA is TGTGCCAGTACAGGAGGTGGCTTTGCCAAGGCTTTCTTT. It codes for CASTGGGFAKAFF.